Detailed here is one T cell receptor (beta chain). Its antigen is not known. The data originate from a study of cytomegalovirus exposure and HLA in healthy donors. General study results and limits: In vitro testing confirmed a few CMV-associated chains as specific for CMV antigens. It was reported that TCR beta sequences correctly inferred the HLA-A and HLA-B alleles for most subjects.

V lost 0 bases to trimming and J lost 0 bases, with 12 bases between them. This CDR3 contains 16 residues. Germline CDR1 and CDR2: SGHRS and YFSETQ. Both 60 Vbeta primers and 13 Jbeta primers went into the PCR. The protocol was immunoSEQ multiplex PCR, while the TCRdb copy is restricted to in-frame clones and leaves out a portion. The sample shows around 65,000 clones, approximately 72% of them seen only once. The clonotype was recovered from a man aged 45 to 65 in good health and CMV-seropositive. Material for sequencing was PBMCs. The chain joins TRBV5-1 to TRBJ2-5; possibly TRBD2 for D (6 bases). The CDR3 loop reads CASSLVGGTYQETQYF. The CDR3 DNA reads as TGCGCCAGCAGCTTGGTTGGCGGGACGTACCAAGAGACCCAGTACTTC.